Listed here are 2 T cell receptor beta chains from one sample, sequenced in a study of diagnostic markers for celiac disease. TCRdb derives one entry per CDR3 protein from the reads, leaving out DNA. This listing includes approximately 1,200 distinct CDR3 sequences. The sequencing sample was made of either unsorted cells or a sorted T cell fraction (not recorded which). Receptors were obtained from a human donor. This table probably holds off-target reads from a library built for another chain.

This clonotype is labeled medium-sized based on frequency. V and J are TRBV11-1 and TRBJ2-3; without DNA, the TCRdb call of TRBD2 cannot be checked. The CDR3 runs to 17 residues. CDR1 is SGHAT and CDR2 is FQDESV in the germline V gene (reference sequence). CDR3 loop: CASSLTYSSGSTDTQYF.

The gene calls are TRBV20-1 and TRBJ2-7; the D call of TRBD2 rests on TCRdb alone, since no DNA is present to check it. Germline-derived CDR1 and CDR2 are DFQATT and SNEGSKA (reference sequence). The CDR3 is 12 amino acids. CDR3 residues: CSARTSGYEQYF.